These 2 T cell receptor beta chains originate from one sample sequenced in a study of T cell responses to AZD1222 COVID-19 vaccine. TCRdb keeps only in-frame clones here, not all; method: immunoSEQ multiplex PCR. The data contain 120,000 or so clones, 85% to 95% of them singletons. This material consisted of peripheral blood, taken 28 days after the second AZD1222 dose. These receptors all stem from an adult who received the AZD1222 COVID-19 vaccine.

This clone was counted only a few times. The V gene is TRBV6-2 or TRBV6-3, the J gene TRBJ2-7; no clear D. The CDR3 loop spans 12 amino acids. Germline V CDR1 and CDR2: MNHEY, SVGEGT. Trimming pared 2 bases from V and 2 bases from J, leaving 4 bases between. CDR3 protein: CASSYATYEQYF. CDR3 sequence (DNA): TGTGCCAGCAGTTACGCTACCTACGAGCAGTACTTC.

The chain joins TRBV6-5 to TRBJ1-1, with a possible D match to TRBD1 (6 bases). Germline assignment: CDR1 MNHEY and CDR2 SVGAGI. This CDR3 comprises 16 residues. V dropped 1 base and J dropped 1 base, with 13 bases sitting between them. The CDR3 sequence: CASSYLPMTGNTEAFF. The CDR3 DNA follows: TGTGCCAGCAGTTACTTACCCATGACAGGGAACACTGAAGCTTTCTTT.